These 10 T cell receptor beta chains were all obtained from the same sample, sequenced in a study of cytomegalovirus exposure and HLA in healthy donors. Here immunoSEQ multiplex PCR was the method, and the copy in TCRdb shows in-frame clones only, minus some. Here the sample spans about 110,000 clones, 90% to 96% being singletons. The sequenced material came from PBMCs. Receptors were obtained from a woman under 30 in good health and CMV-seronegative.

This clone was counted only a few times. J is TRBJ1-2 and V is TRBV30; D not resolved. The CDR3 covers 14 residues. Per the germline V gene, CDR1 is GTSNPN and CDR2 is SVGIG (reference sequence). V lost 0 bases, J lost 0 bases, and 8 bases lay in between. The CDR3, as DNA: TGTGCCTGGAGTGTAGCCAGGACTAACTATGGCTACACCTTC. Translation gives CAWSVARTNYGYTF.

This clone was observed a handful of times. The rearrangement uses TRBV9 and TRBJ2-1, with TRBD2 identical over 9 bases. V trimming: 4 bases; J trimming: 9 bases; junction bases outside the gene matches: 14. The CDR3 contains 16 residues. CDR1 and CDR2 (germline): SGDLS, YYNGEE. As DNA, the CDR3 is TGTGCCAGCAGCCCAGAGACGGGCGGGGGGGCCGTTGAGCAGTTCTTC. Amino acids: CASSPETGGGAVEQFF.

V and J are TRBV7-8 and TRBJ1-6; 9 nucleotides agree with TRBD1. The CDR3 covers 15 residues. The germline V gene encodes CDR1 SGHVS and CDR2 FQNEAQ. V shed 6 bases, J shed 8 bases, and the junction held 8 bases outside the gene matches. The CDR3 DNA follows: TGTGCCAGCAGGGACAGGGGAGGTCATGATTCACCCCTCCACTTT. It translates to CASRDRGGHDSPLHF.

The V and J genes are TRBV4-3 and TRBJ2-3; perhaps TRBD2 as D (6 bases). V was pared by 3 bases and J by 0 bases, with 19 bases between. The CDR3 consists of 18 residues. Germline V gene lookup returns CDR1 LGHNA and CDR2 YSLEER. CDR3 residues: CASSHQPGGALSTDTQYF. The CDR3 coding sequence is TGCGCCAGCAGCCATCAGCCGGGCGGGGCTCTTAGCACAGATACGCAGTATTTT.

In this sample, this clone turned up once. This chain connects TRBV9 to TRBJ1-1; 7 nucleotides line up with TRBD1. V dropped 0 bases and J dropped 1; count of bases not matched to a gene: 9. Germline lookup yields CDR1 SGDLS and CDR2 YYNGEE. This CDR3 is built from 17 residues. CDR3 region: CASSVAPDRAKNTEAFF. The CDR3 nucleotides read TGTGCCAGCAGCGTAGCTCCCGACAGGGCGAAGAACACTGAAGCTTTCTTT.

The chain recombines TRBV27 with TRBJ2-3, with 11 bases lining up with TRBD2. The germline V gene has CDR1 MNHEY and CDR2 SMNVEV (reference sequence). The CDR3 totals 16 residues. After removal of 8 bases from V and 0 bases from J, the junction contained 7 bases not matched to a gene. The CDR3 DNA reads TGTGCCAGCTCCGATCGGACTAGCGGGAGCACAGATACGCAGTATTTT. This sequence encodes CASSDRTSGSTDTQYF.

This rearrangement joins TRBV7-2 to TRBJ2-1; D is possibly TRBD2 (5 bases). Germline V gene sequence: CDR1 SGHTA, CDR2 FQGNSA. The length of the CDR3 is 15 residues. Trimming removed 0 bases from V and 6 bases from J, with 12 bases in between. The CDR3 DNA sequence: TGTGCCAGCAGCTTAGCAACGTCGGCGGGCAATGAGCAGTTCTTC. Translated, it gives CASSLATSAGNEQFF.

This clone was seen once. This chain joins TRBV7-8 and TRBJ2-2; no clear D. Germline loops: CDR1 SGHVS, CDR2 FQNEAQ. The CDR3 contains 15 residues. The V gene lost 5 bases and the J gene lost 0 bases, with 10 bases spanning the gap. The CDR3 protein is CASSPRISNTGELFF. CDR3 nucleotides: TGTGCCAGCAGCCCGAGGATATCGAACACCGGGGAGCTGTTTTTT.

The chain recombines TRBV7-9 with TRBJ2-5, with 11 bases lining up with TRBD2. This CDR3 contains 15 residues. The V gene's germline CDR1 is SEHNR and CDR2 FQNEAQ (reference sequence). The V gene end was trimmed by 2 bases and the J gene end by 5 bases; junction bases not matched to a gene: 4. The CDR3 is CASSLTSGGPETQYF. CDR3 nucleotide sequence: TGTGCCAGCAGCTTAACTAGCGGGGGCCCCGAGACCCAGTACTTC.

This rearrangement joins TRBV7-7 to TRBJ2-3; perhaps TRBD1 as D (6 bases). Per the germline V gene, CDR1 is SSHAT and CDR2 is FNYEAQ (reference sequence). The V end lost 5 bases, the J end lost 3 bases, and 21 bases lay between the germline ends. This CDR3 spans 17 amino acids. The CDR3 sequence is CASSPLAGPRGTDTQYF. The CDR3 coding sequence is TGTGCCAGCAGCCCCCTAGCCGGGCCGAGGGGGACAGATACGCAGTATTTT.